This TCR beta chain originates from a study of human T cells and chemical hapten exposure. Study-level information: Doses of diphenylcyclopropenone went to the patients' scalps weekly throughout the roughly 24-week study.

This clonotype was counted ten times or more. Using its own MiXCR run on the RACE reads, TCRdb lists one record per CDR3 protein. This sample has 30,000 to 40,000 distinct CDR3 sequences, with 12% found just once. The CDR3 spans 14 residues. The V end lost 5 bases, the J end lost 6 bases, and 14 bases lay between the germline ends. Germline V gene data show CDR1 as SGHNT and CDR2 as YENEEA. Time point described: pre-sensitization, week 0. Treatment described: therapeutic diphenylcyclopropenone sensitization with weekly scalp DPC. Extraction of total RNA was performed on unfractionated whole blood. This clonotype originated in a woman between 40 and 55 years old with alopecia areata. Some clones in this sample may be carry-over from other donors' samples. The gene calls are TRBV11-3 and TRBJ2-1; D is undetermined. The source material was whole blood, sampled in connection with sensitization to the hapten diphenylcyclopropenone (DPC). This chain's CDR3 is CASSIPPPSNEQFF. CDR3 nucleotides: TGTGCCAGCAGCATCCCCCCGCCTTCCAATGAGCAGTTCTTC.